This T cell receptor (beta chain) is drawn from a study of blood T cell repertoires in COVID-19. The overall study: Samples of COVID-19 (acute and convalescent) were obtained from the United States, Italy and Spain. The cDNA or gDNA used as material had been derived from T cells, B-cell-depleted T cells, or PBMCs.

Original data processing: Researchers report that nucleated cell counts were estimated from reference gene primer amplification. Libraries were prepared by immunoSEQ multiplex PCR; TCRdb keeps only in-frame clonotypes and omits some of them. V and J calls and clone size follow that table, whereas D and trimming were derived from the DNA. The sample holds about 220,000 clones; 80% to 85% are singletons and the top ten take 3%. The sample consisted of peripheral blood. The clonotype was recovered from a woman aged 25 to 39 who had recovered from COVID-19.

Here the CDR3 reads CATSDLTGTSGRGSYNEQFF. The CDR3 coding sequence is TGTGCCACCAGTGATTTGACCGGGACTAGCGGGAGAGGGTCCTACAATGAGCAGTTCTTC. This chain joins TRBV24-1 and TRBJ2-1; 14 nucleotides align to TRBD2. The CDR3 loop spans 20 amino acids. With 0 bases clipped from V and 1 base from J, the junction kept 7 bases outside the gene matches. Germline loops: CDR1 KGHDR, CDR2 SFDVKD.